This T cell receptor (beta chain) was retrieved from a study of blood T cell repertoires in COVID-19. On the study more broadly: T cells, B-cell-depleted T cells, or PBMCs supplied cDNA or gDNA.

CDR3 size: 13 residues. This table comes from immunoSEQ multiplex PCR, and its TCRdb copy is limited to in-frame clones, with some not included. The sample records some 250,000 clones, around 86% being singletons. The rearrangement uses TRBV7-5 and TRBJ2-7; the D segment call TRBD1 is taken from the table without a DNA check. TRBV7-5 is a known pseudogene. What was sequenced was peripheral blood. The source is a woman aged 25 to 39 who had recovered from COVID-19. For the CDR3, the DNA is TGTGCCAGAAGCCCACTGCAGGGCTACGAGCAGTACTTC. As protein: CARSPLQGYEQYF.